This entry lists 20 T cell receptor beta chains sequenced from one sample in a study of neurological immune-mediated disorders. MiXCR, applied by TCRdb to the 5' RACE reads, yields one record per CDR3 protein. The sample includes around 70,000 distinct CDR3 sequences, approximately 3.4% seen only once; the top ten take roughly 5%. Sequenced material: PBMCs. The origin of the receptors is a woman in her fifties or sixties with multiple sclerosis.

At least ten counts were recorded for this clonotype. This chain uses TRBV3-1 with TRBJ2-3, with D uncertain. The CDR3 length is 11 residues. V was pared by 1 base and J by 14 bases, with 10 bases between. Germline CDR1 and CDR2: LGHDT and YNNKEL (reference sequence). The CDR3 DNA sequence: TGTGCCAGCAGCCAAGGGGCCCTGGCGTATTTT. Its protein is CASSQGALAYF.

Many counts were recorded for this clonotype. The chain is built from TRBV20-1 and TRBJ2-2; 9 nucleotides match TRBD2. The CDR3 runs to 14 residues. The V and J ends lost 5 bases and 6 bases, in that order; junction bases with no gene match: 7. Germline lookup yields CDR1 DFQATT and CDR2 SNEGSKA (reference sequence). CDR3 bases: TGCAGTGCTCTGGCGGGGGGGAGTGCCGGGGAGCTGTTTTTT. It is translated as CSALAGGSAGELFF.

This clonotype was counted at least ten times. The chain joins TRBV28 to TRBJ2-1; D unresolved. CDR1 is MDHEN and CDR2 is SYDVKM in the germline V gene. Trimming cost V 2 bases and J 7 bases, with 15 bases left between them. The CDR3 loop spans 15 amino acids. The CDR3 bases are TGTGCCAGCAGTTTAGATGGATTGTTGGTGAATGAGCAGTTCTTC. This sequence encodes CASSLDGLLVNEQFF. The complete variable domain, with remaining parts taken from reference TRBV28 and TRBJ2-1, reads DVKVTQSSRYLVKRTGEKVFLECVQDMDHENMFWYRQDPGLGLRLIYFSYDVKMKEKGDIPEGYSVSREKKERFSLILESASTNQTSMYLCASSLDGLLVNEQFFGPGTRLTVL.

This clonotype occurred many times. V is TRBV15 and J is TRBJ1-2; D may be TRBD1 (5 bases). V was shortened by 0 bases and J by 6 bases, with 14 bases between the two germline ends. The V gene's germline CDR1 is LNHNV and CDR2 YYDKDF (reference sequence). The CDR3 spans 15 residues. The CDR3 sequence is CATSRDLSVGDGYTF. CDR3 nucleotide sequence: TGTGCCACCAGCAGAGATTTATCGGTAGGGGATGGCTACACCTTC.

This clonotype was recorded many times. The V and J genes are TRBV15 and TRBJ2-7; 11 positions match TRBD1. With 2 bases clipped from V and 4 bases from J, the junction kept 4 bases outside the gene matches. The length of the CDR3 is 15 residues. Germline-derived CDR1 and CDR2 are LNHNV and YYDKDF (reference sequence). Here the CDR3 reads CATSRPGQGVYEQYF. CDR3 sequence (DNA): TGTGCCACCAGCAGACCGGGACAGGGGGTGTACGAGCAGTACTTC.

This clonotype was recorded many times. The V gene is TRBV20-1, the J gene TRBJ1-5; possibly TRBD1 for D (6 bases). Germline values: CDR1 DFQATT, CDR2 SNEGSKA (reference sequence). The CDR3 spans 12 residues. Trimming shortened V by 2 bases and J by 11 bases, and 13 bases separated the two germline ends. The chain's CDR3 is CSARSGGGAQHF. CDR3 in DNA: TGCAGTGCTAGATCGGGAGGGGGGGCCCAGCATTTT.

This clonotype was detected many times. The chain is built from TRBV7-6 and TRBJ1-1; D gene ambiguous. Per germline, CDR1 SGHVS and CDR2 FNYEAQ. The CDR3 extends over 13 amino acids. V dropped 5 bases and J dropped 8 bases, with 15 bases sitting between them. The chain's CDR3 is CASSTFRGREAFF. CDR3 sequence (DNA): TGTGCCAGCAGCACGTTCCGGGGTCGAGAAGCTTTCTTT.

This clonotype was recorded at least ten times. The chain is built from TRBV6-5 and TRBJ2-7; D unclear. Germline CDR1 reads MNHEY; CDR2 reads SVGAGI. The CDR3 totals 13 residues. The V end lost 5 bases, the J end lost 0 bases, and 8 bases lay between the germline ends. CDR3: CASSPSPSYEQYF. In DNA, the CDR3 is TGTGCCAGCAGTCCTTCTCCCTCCTACGAGCAGTACTTC.

Ten or more counts support this clonotype. The chain joins TRBV24-1 to TRBJ2-1; 14 bases map to TRBD2. Looked up from germline, CDR1 is KGHDR and CDR2 is SFDVKD. The CDR3 is 16 amino acids. V shed 3 bases, J shed 6 bases, and the junction held 3 bases outside the gene matches. CDR3 amino acids: CATSDAGLAGANEQFF. CDR3 DNA: TGTGCCACCAGTGATGCGGGACTAGCGGGAGCCAATGAGCAGTTCTTC.

This clonotype occurred many times. This sequence joins TRBV4-3 and TRBJ2-3; TRBD1 aligns across 8 bases. The length of the CDR3 is 17 residues. Germline V lookup: CDR1 LGHNA, CDR2 YSLEER. V dropped 3 bases and J dropped 1; count of bases not matched to a gene: 9. The CDR3 DNA sequence: TGCGCCAGCAGCCATGACCTTGTGGACAGGGGCACAGATACGCAGTATTTT. This gives the protein CASSHDLVDRGTDTQYF.

This clonotype has only one observation. One base away lies a much larger clone, so this may be a sequencing read error. The V gene is TRBV4-2, the J gene TRBJ1-1, with D hard to call. The ends were cut back, 2 bases at V and 0 bases at J, with 10 bases in the middle. The CDR3 runs 15 residues. Per germline, CDR1 LGHNA and CDR2 YNFKEQ. The CDR3 sequence is CASSQLQNMNTEAFF. CDR3 DNA: TGTGCCAGCAGCCAACTACAAAATATGAACACTGAAGCTTTCTTT.

This clonotype showed up many times. The J gene is TRBJ2-3, the V gene TRBV18, with unresolved D. Trimming removed 0 bases at V and 4 bases at J, with 14 bases between. Per the germline V gene, CDR1 is KGHSH and CDR2 is LQKENI. CDR3 length: 16 amino acids. CDR3 nucleotide sequence: TGTGCCAGCTCACCACCGGTAGGGCAAGGCGCAGATACGCAGTATTTT. Its protein is CASSPPVGQGADTQYF.

This clonotype appeared many times. The chain recombines TRBV18 with TRBJ1-6; D uncertain. V lost 3 bases and J lost 3, with 9 bases in between. The germline CDR1 and CDR2 sequences are KGHSH and LQKENI. The CDR3 has 15 amino acids. The CDR3 spells CASSPGSFYNSPLHF. The DNA for the CDR3 is TGTGCCAGCTCACCGGGGTCTTTCTATAATTCACCCCTCCACTTT.

This clonotype has ten or more counts. The genes are TRBV20-1 and TRBJ2-1; unclear D gene. The ends were cut back, 3 bases at V and 9 bases at J, with 3 bases in the middle. CDR3 length: 9 residues. Per germline, CDR1 DFQATT and CDR2 SNEGSKA (reference sequence). CDR3 protein: CSASAEQFF. In DNA, the CDR3 is TGCAGTGCTAGTGCTGAGCAGTTCTTC.

This clonotype was detected ten times or more. The gene calls are TRBV7-3 and TRBJ2-7, with 9 bases matching TRBD2. CDR3 length: 15 residues. The germline CDR1 and CDR2 sequences are SGHTA and FQGTGA. With V trimmed by 5 bases and J by 0 bases, 5 bases remained unmatched. CDR3 region: CASSRSSGSSYEQYF. The DNA for the CDR3 is TGTGCCAGCAGCCGTAGTAGCGGGAGCTCCTACGAGCAGTACTTC.

This clonotype has a count of ten or more. V usage is TRBV5-1 and J usage is TRBJ2-7; 10 bases fit TRBD1. Germline V gene sequence: CDR1 SGHRS, CDR2 YFSETQ. This CDR3 spans 14 amino acids. With V trimmed by 3 bases and J by 5 bases, 5 bases remained unmatched. The CDR3 protein is CASSWGQGFNEQYV. The CDR3 DNA follows: TGCGCCAGCAGCTGGGGACAGGGGTTTAACGAGCAGTACGTC.

Of note for this clonotype: Possible read error: a much larger clone is one base away. The rearrangement joins TRBV3-1 to TRBJ2-5, with 7 bases aligning to TRBD1. Germline CDR1 and CDR2: LGHDT and YNNKEL (reference sequence). The CDR3 consists of 15 residues. CDR3: CASRLQGSQQGTQYF. The CDR3 DNA reads TGTGCCAGCCGCCTACAGGGGTCCCAACAAGGGACCCAGTACTTC.

This clonotype occurred many times. The chain uses TRBV12-3 or TRBV12-4 and TRBJ2-5; TRBD1 aligns across 10 bases. The CDR3 runs to 13 residues. With V trimmed by 6 bases and J by 7 bases, 5 bases remained unmatched. CDR3 sequence reads: CASRRDRGTTQYF. CDR3 bases: TGTGCCAGCAGACGGGACAGGGGAACGACCCAGTACTTC.

The table lists this clonotype with many counts. The chain couples TRBV20-1 to TRBJ2-2; D remains unclear. CDR1 and CDR2 from the germline V gene are DFQATT and SNEGSKA (reference sequence). The CDR3 runs 15 residues. Trimming pared 1 base from V and 0 bases from J, leaving 9 bases between. The CDR3 DNA follows: TGCAGTGCTAGAGTCGGGTATCCGAACACCGGGGAGCTGTTTTTT. Translated: CSARVGYPNTGELFF.

The sample holds many counts of this clonotype. The chain carries TRBV5-1 and TRBJ2-1; 8 bases map to TRBD2. This CDR3 is built from 17 residues. Per the germline V gene, CDR1 is SGHRS and CDR2 is YFSETQ. J lost 7 bases, V lost 4 bases, and 16 bases had no gene match. CDR3 nucleotides: TGCGCCAGCAGCCTTTATCGTAGTAGCGGGAACTTTAATGAGCAGTTCTTC. Its protein product is CASSLYRSSGNFNEQFF.